Presented here are 21 T cell receptor beta chains from one specimen sequenced in a study of spatial heterogeneity in lung cancer. General observations from the study: Tumors with more nonsynonymous mutations had more expanded intratumoral alpha and beta TCRs.

Which antigens these TCRs recognize remains unknown. Time point here: sample taken at primary tumor resection. TCRdb analysed the 5' RACE reads with MiXCR anew, one entry per CDR3 protein. The sample records more than 25,000 distinct CDR3 sequences, roughly 6.6% being singletons. The sample here was lung tumor tissue, taken at surgery. These receptors came from a male donor with early-stage non-small cell lung cancer.

The chain uses TRBV6-2 or TRBV6-3 and TRBJ1-5; no firm D call. V lost 0 bases to trimming and J lost 4 bases, with 16 bases between them. The CDR3 covers 17 residues. The germline CDR1 and CDR2 sequences are MNHEY and SVGEGT. The DNA of the CDR3 is TGTGCCAGCAGTTACTCCGATCTGGGGATCCCGAATCAGCCCCAGCATTTT. Encoded protein: CASSYSDLGIPNQPQHF.

The genes are TRBV15 and TRBJ2-3; TRBD2 aligns across 10 bases. CDR3 size: 20 residues. Per the germline V gene, CDR1 is LNHNV and CDR2 is YYDKDF (reference sequence). V lost 0 bases to trimming and J lost 2 bases; unmatched junction nucleotides: 14. For the CDR3, the DNA is TGTGCCACCAGCAGAGATGACTCCCCAACTAGCGGGGTCCTCACAGATACGCAGTATTTT. This encodes CATSRDDSPTSGVLTDTQYF.

This clonotype has at least ten counts. The genes are TRBV27 and TRBJ1-1; 7 nucleotides agree with TRBD1. The junction had 2 bases not matched to a gene; V was cut back by 0 bases and J by 1 base. Germline CDR1 reads MNHEY; CDR2 reads SMNVEV (reference sequence). The CDR3 has 15 amino acids. CDR3 DNA: TGTGCCAGCAGTTTATCAAGACAGGGGAACACTGAAGCTTTCTTT. It encodes CASSLSRQGNTEAFF.

This clonotype is deemed medium-sized (0.01 to 0.1%). The chain has TRBV20-1 and TRBJ2-7; no clear D. Looked up from germline, CDR1 is DFQATT and CDR2 is SNEGSKA (reference sequence). The CDR3 runs 13 residues. The ends were cut back, 3 bases at V and 3 bases at J, with 12 bases in the middle. CDR3 DNA sequence: TGCAGTGCTAGTTCCAGCTACAACTACGAGCAGTACTTC. This codes for CSASSSYNYEQYF.

This clonotype occurred many times. V and J are TRBV2 and TRBJ2-1, with D tentatively TRBD2 (7 bases). The CDR3 contains 13 residues. CDR1 SNHLY and CDR2 FYNNEI come from the germline V gene. Trimming left V 4 bases short and J 8 bases short, with 12 bases between. CDR3 sequence: CASSVGGQDEQFF. The CDR3 DNA follows: TGTGCCAGCAGTGTCGGGGGGCAGGATGAGCAGTTCTTC.

In this sample, this clonotype turned up many times. The chain links TRBV29-1 to TRBJ1-5, with 8 bases that match TRBD1. The length of the CDR3 is 15 residues. J was trimmed by 6 bases and V by 0 bases; bases with no gene match: 7. Germline values: CDR1 SQVTM, CDR2 ANQGSEA. The CDR3 loop reads CSVEDPDREGQPQHF. CDR3 DNA: TGCAGCGTTGAAGATCCGGACAGGGAGGGTCAGCCCCAGCATTTT.

This clonotype was counted at least ten times. J is TRBJ2-2 and V is TRBV27, with 9 bases matching TRBD1. The CDR3 totals 15 residues. Germline CDR1 reads MNHEY; CDR2 reads SMNVEV (reference sequence). The junction had 9 bases not matched to a gene; V was cut back by 5 bases and J by 8 bases. The CDR3 nucleotides read TGTGCCAGCAGTCTTCCCGGACAGGGGCGAGGGGAGCTGTTTTTT. As protein: CASSLPGQGRGELFF.

There are many counts of this clonotype. V gene TRBV27 combines with J gene TRBJ2-2; D gene uncertain. V was trimmed by 1 base and J by 2 bases, leaving 8 bases between them. The CDR3 covers 15 residues. CDR1 and CDR2 from the germline V gene are MNHEY and SMNVEV (reference sequence). The CDR3 region is CASSLWSANTGELFF. CDR3 bases: TGTGCCAGCAGTTTATGGTCGGCAAACACCGGGGAGCTGTTTTTT.

The rearrangement uses TRBV28 and TRBJ1-5; 9 positions match TRBD1. Germline lookup yields CDR1 MDHEN and CDR2 SYDVKM. CDR3 length: 14 amino acids. The CDR3 coding sequence is TGTGCTTCGGTGGGACAGGGTCGCGATCAGCCCCAGCATTTT. Translation gives CASVGQGRDQPQHF. Based on the CDR3 plus reference TRBV28 and TRBJ1-5, the full variable domain is DVKVTQSSRYLVKRTGEKVFLECVQDMDHENMFWYRQDPGLGLRLIYFSYDVKMKEKGDIPEGYSVSREKKERFSLILESASTNQTSMYLCASVGQGRDQPQHFGDGTRLSIL.

This clonotype was seen repeatedly, ten times or more. The chain uses TRBV28 and TRBJ1-1, with no clear D. The CDR3 loop spans 15 amino acids. The germline gives CDR1 MDHEN, CDR2 SYDVKM. Trimming removed 5 bases at V and 0 bases at J, with 13 bases between. This CDR3 reads CASSPPGDMNTEAFF. CDR3 coding DNA: TGTGCCAGCAGTCCCCCGGGAGACATGAACACTGAAGCTTTCTTT.

This clonotype was observed at least ten times. This sequence joins TRBV5-1 and TRBJ2-7, with 8 bases lining up with TRBD2. The CDR3 sequence is 15 residues long. Germline V gene data show CDR1 as SGHRS and CDR2 as YFSETQ. Trimming took 3 bases from V and 3 from J; bases not matched to a gene: 8. CDR3 loop: CASSWGAGANYEQYF. Written as DNA, the CDR3 is TGCGCCAGCAGCTGGGGAGCGGGGGCCAACTACGAGCAGTACTTC.

This clonotype has ten or more counts. V usage is TRBV19 and J usage is TRBJ1-1, with TRBD1 identical over 8 bases. V was pared by 3 bases and J by 1 base, with 7 bases of the junction left unmatched. CDR1 and CDR2 (germline): LNHDA, SQIVND (reference sequence). The CDR3 has 16 amino acids. CDR3 loop: CASSIRPGTGNTEAFF. CDR3 nucleotides: TGTGCCAGTAGTATTCGTCCTGGGACAGGGAACACTGAAGCTTTCTTT.

The gene calls are TRBV4-3 and TRBJ1-3; D remains ambiguous. The CDR3 is 17 amino acids. V shed 0 bases and J shed 4 bases, with 16 bases lying between them. The germline V gene has CDR1 LGHNA and CDR2 YSLEER. The CDR3 here is CASSQDFLTVPGNTIYF. CDR3 nucleotides: TGCGCCAGCAGCCAAGATTTCCTGACGGTGCCGGGAAACACCATATATTTT.

This clonotype appeared a few times. The chain recombines TRBV7-9 with TRBJ2-4, with 12 bases fitting TRBD1. CDR1 and CDR2 (germline): SEHNR, FQNEAQ (reference sequence). This CDR3 region has 16 residues. J was trimmed by 11 bases and V by 4 bases; bases with no gene match: 12. CDR3 DNA sequence: TGTGCCAGCAGCTCTAATTGGGGACAGGGGGCAGAGGTTCAGTACTTC. It translates to CASSSNWGQGAEVQYF.

The chain joins TRBV20-1 to TRBJ2-6; weak D call: TRBD1 (6 bases). This CDR3 has 17 amino acids. V lost 2 bases, J lost 4 bases, and 18 bases lay in between. Germline CDR1 is DFQATT and CDR2 is SNEGSKA (reference sequence). The CDR3 loop is CSARNPGDGFGANVLTF. CDR3 nucleotide sequence: TGCAGTGCTAGAAACCCAGGGGACGGGTTCGGGGCCAACGTCCTGACTTTC.

By share, this clonotype ranks as medium-sized. The chain links TRBV20-1 to TRBJ2-3, with 9 positions matching TRBD2. J gave up 2 bases and V 6 bases, and 9 bases lay outside the gene matches. CDR1 is DFQATT, CDR2 SNEGSKA, per germline (reference sequence). CDR3 length: 15 residues. CDR3 coding DNA: TGCAGTGCGACGCGGGCTAGCGGGGCCACAGATACGCAGTATTTT. Protein: CSATRASGATDTQYF.

The CDR3 here is CASRTVYSNQPQHF. CDR3 sequence (DNA): TGTGCCAGCAGGACAGTTTATAGCAATCAGCCCCAGCATTTT. The V and J genes are TRBV28 and TRBJ1-5; TRBD1 is a possible D gene (5 bases). Germline V gives CDR1 MDHEN, CDR2 SYDVKM. Trimming left V 6 bases short and J 0 bases short, with 9 bases between. The CDR3 totals 14 residues.

There are a few counts of this clonotype. The chain links TRBV6-6 to TRBJ2-7, with 11 bases fitting TRBD1. The CDR3 sequence is 14 residues long. The germline gives CDR1 MNHNY, CDR2 SVGAGI (reference sequence). Germline trimming cut 7 bases from V and 3 bases from J; bases unmatched to any gene: 5. The CDR3 region has the DNA TGTGCCAGCAAAGTGGGGACAGGGGGCTACGAGCAGTACTTC. It translates to CASKVGTGGYEQYF.

This clonotype was picked up many times. The V gene is TRBV28, the J gene TRBJ2-7; D is ambiguous. Per germline, CDR1 MDHEN and CDR2 SYDVKM. There are 13 residues in the CDR3. Trimming pared 5 bases from V and 4 bases from J, leaving 12 bases between. CDR3 amino acids: CASSPQSRYEQYF. In DNA form, the CDR3 reads TGTGCCAGCAGTCCCCAGTCCCGATACGAGCAGTACTTC. The whole variable domain, filled in from reference TRBV28 and TRBJ2-7, reads DVKVTQSSRYLVKRTGEKVFLECVQDMDHENMFWYRQDPGLGLRLIYFSYDVKMKEKGDIPEGYSVSREKKERFSLILESASTNQTSMYLCASSPQSRYEQYFGPGTRLTVT.

This clonotype was seen ten or more times. The gene calls are TRBV7-2 and TRBJ2-7; 11 nucleotides agree with TRBD1. The CDR3 totals 16 residues. Germline CDR1 and CDR2: SGHTA and FQGNSA. V lost 4 bases, J lost 1 base, and 6 bases stayed unmatched. DNA for the CDR3: TGTGCCAGCAGCTCAGGGGACAGGGGGACATCCTACGAGCAGTACTTC. It encodes CASSSGDRGTSYEQYF.

This clonotype was seen more than once but under ten times. The V call is TRBV9, the J call TRBJ2-7; 8 bases align to TRBD1. Germline values: CDR1 SGDLS, CDR2 YYNGEE. This CDR3 spans 14 amino acids. With 2 bases clipped from V and 2 bases from J, the junction kept 3 bases outside the gene matches. CDR3 loop: CASSVDRDTYEQYF. The CDR3 bases are TGTGCCAGCAGCGTGGACAGGGACACCTACGAGCAGTACTTC.